A single sample is the source of the 32 T cell receptor beta chains below, sequenced in a study of blood T cell repertoires in COVID-19. Generated by immunoSEQ multiplex PCR, the TCRdb table keeps only in-frame clones and is missing some. The sample includes around 230,000 clones, 70% to 90% seen only once; the top ten take around 3%. Sample: PBMCs or T cells enriched from blood (not recorded which). The receptors here all came from a woman between 40 and 50 years old with acute COVID-19.

V usage is TRBV2 and J usage is TRBJ1-1; no clear D. V was cut by 6 bases and J by 4 bases, with 9 bases left in between. CDR1 SNHLY and CDR2 FYNNEI come from the germline V gene. The CDR3 covers 12 residues. For the CDR3, the DNA is TGTGCCAGCAGAGCCAGAGGCACTGAAGCTTTCTTT. This encodes CASRARGTEAFF. The entire variable domain, with the rest obtained from reference TRBV2 and TRBJ1-1, is as follows: EPEVTQTPSHQVTQMGQEVILRCVPISNHLYFYWYRQILGQKVEFLVSFYNNEISEKSEIFDDQFSVERPDGSNFTLKIRSTKLEDSAMYFCASRARGTEAFFGQGTRLTVV.

The chain recombines TRBV15 with TRBJ1-3, with 10 bases aligning to TRBD1. The CDR3 contains 15 residues. Germline V gene sequence: CDR1 LNHNV, CDR2 YYDKDF (reference sequence). V shed 3 bases and J 3 bases; nucleotides not matched to a gene: 2. Written as DNA, the CDR3 is TGTGCCACCAGCAGGACAGGGGGCTTTGGAAACACCATATATTTT. This codes for CATSRTGGFGNTIYF.

This chain connects TRBV5-1 to TRBJ2-5; D unclear. The V end lost 1 base, the J end lost 0 bases, and 7 bases lay between the germline ends. CDR3 length: 14 residues. Germline lookup yields CDR1 SGHRS and CDR2 YFSETQ. CDR3 bases: TGCGCCAGCAGCTTGATGTCAGACCAAGAGACCCAGTACTTC. This codes for CASSLMSDQETQYF.

The V call is TRBV3-1 (or the pseudogene TRBV3-2), the J call TRBJ2-7, with 11 bases aligning to TRBD2. J gave up 5 bases and V 0 bases, and 6 bases lay outside the gene matches. The CDR3 runs to 16 residues. CDR1 is LGHDT, CDR2 YNNKEL, per germline (reference sequence). The DNA of the CDR3 is TGTGCCAGCAGCCAAGATGTCACTAGCGGGAGCCACGAGCAGTACTTC. This codes for CASSQDVTSGSHEQYF.

The chain recombines TRBV6-1 with TRBJ2-7; tentative D call: TRBD2 (6 bases). V was clipped by 3 bases and J by 7 bases, with 19 bases between them. Germline values: CDR1 MNHNS, CDR2 SASEGT. The CDR3 runs to 15 residues. CDR3 region: CASSETVSGVGEQYF. In nucleotides, the CDR3 is TGTGCCAGCAGTGAGACCGTGTCGGGAGTCGGGGAGCAGTACTTC.

The rearrangement uses TRBV19 and TRBJ2-3; 11 bases are a match to TRBD1. This CDR3 comprises 16 residues. J lost 7 bases, V lost 1 base, and 7 bases had no gene match. Germline loops: CDR1 LNHDA, CDR2 SQIVND (reference sequence). The CDR3 is CASSIVRTGGGNTQYF. Written as DNA, the CDR3 is TGTGCCAGTAGTATAGTCAGGACAGGGGGCGGGAATACGCAGTATTTT.

This sequence joins TRBV3-1 (or the pseudogene TRBV3-2) and TRBJ2-1; TRBD1 aligns across 8 bases. The CDR3 is 17 residues long. The V segment lost 2 bases and the J segment 4 bases; nucleotides outside the gene matches: 10. Germline V lookup: CDR1 LGHDT, CDR2 YNNKEL (reference sequence). This CDR3 reads CASSQYRGQDSYNEQFF. Written as DNA, the CDR3 is TGTGCCAGCAGCCAATATCGGGGACAGGACTCTTACAATGAGCAGTTCTTC.

CDR3 DNA: TGTGCCAGCAGCGTTGGACAGGCTAATCAGCCCCAGCATTTT. Its translation: CASSVGQANQPQHF. V and J are TRBV9 and TRBJ1-5; TRBD1 aligns across 7 bases. CDR1 and CDR2 from the germline V gene are SGDLS and YYNGEE. Trimming took 2 bases from V and 4 from J; bases not matched to a gene: 3. The CDR3 length is 14 residues.

The chain carries TRBV20-1 and TRBJ1-2; D not certain. In germline, CDR1 is DFQATT, CDR2 SNEGSKA (reference sequence). The CDR3 has 11 amino acids. Trimming pared 2 bases from V and 10 bases from J, leaving 11 bases between. In DNA, the CDR3 is TGCAGTGCTAGATCCGGTTTAGTCTACACCTTC. It encodes CSARSGLVYTF.

The chain uses TRBV4-1 and TRBJ2-2; tentative D call: TRBD1 (5 bases). The germline CDR1 and CDR2 sequences are MGHRA and YSYEKL. This CDR3 contains 16 residues. Trimming took 5 bases from V and 0 from J, leaving 13 bases between them. In DNA form, the CDR3 reads TGCGCCAGCAGCGAGACAGTCGAACCGAACACCGGGGAGCTGTTTTTT. Translating gives CASSETVEPNTGELFF.

This rearrangement joins TRBV24-1 to TRBJ1-4; 7 nucleotides match TRBD1. The CDR3 length is 15 residues. Germline assignment: CDR1 KGHDR and CDR2 SFDVKD. With V trimmed by 4 bases and J by 8 bases, 9 bases remained unmatched. DNA for the CDR3: TGTGCCACCAGTGACACGACAGGGTCCGACGAAAAACTGTTTTTT. Its protein is CATSDTTGSDEKLFF.

This chain links TRBV5-8 with TRBJ2-7; 8 positions match TRBD1. Trimming at V came to 0 bases and at J to 5 bases, leaving 7 bases not matched to a gene. The CDR3 length is 15 residues. From germline, CDR1 is SGHTS and CDR2 YDEGEE. The CDR3 DNA is TGTGCCAGCAGCTTGGAGGACAGGGCCGCCCACGAGCAGTACTTC. This gives the protein CASSLEDRAAHEQYF.

The chain joins TRBV25-1 to TRBJ2-7; D gene uncertain. V shed 3 bases and J shed 5 bases, with 8 bases lying between them. Germline V CDR1 and CDR2: MGHDK, SYGVNS. The CDR3 is 12 residues long. CDR3 loop: CASSEPYNEQYF. In DNA, the CDR3 is TGTGCCAGCAGTGAGCCCTATAACGAGCAGTACTTC.

The chain employs TRBV2 and TRBJ1-3; D not resolved. The CDR3 contains 16 residues. Trimming left V 1 base short and J 0 bases short, with 10 bases between. CDR1 is SNHLY and CDR2 is FYNNEI in the germline V gene. Written as DNA, the CDR3 is TGTGCCAGCAGTGAAGACGCGGCACTCTCTGGAAACACCATATATTTT. This translates into CASSEDAALSGNTIYF.

The sample holds one count of this clone. The CDR3 nucleotides read TGTGCCAGCAGGTCCGAGACAGGGGCCTACGAGCAGTACTTC. It codes for CASRSETGAYEQYF. V is TRBV6-5 and J is TRBJ2-7; TRBD1 agrees at 8 bases. The CDR3 loop spans 14 amino acids. J lost 2 bases, V lost 6 bases, and 6 bases had no gene match. Germline lookup yields CDR1 MNHEY and CDR2 SVGAGI.

The chain joins TRBV7-3 to TRBJ2-3, with 13 bases identical to TRBD2. J was trimmed by 1 base and V by 5 bases; bases with no gene match: 3. Germline lookup yields CDR1 SGHTA and CDR2 FQGTGA. CDR3 size: 16 residues. CDR3 sequence: CASSLGLAGGTDTQYF. Here the CDR3 DNA reads TGTGCCAGCAGCCTTGGACTAGCGGGGGGCACAGATACGCAGTATTTT.

This rearrangement joins TRBV5-1 to TRBJ2-1; TRBD2 agrees at 12 bases. With 0 bases clipped from V and 9 bases from J, the junction kept 4 bases outside the gene matches. Germline-derived CDR1 and CDR2 are SGHRS and YFSETQ. The CDR3 consists of 15 residues. CDR3 sequence reads: CASSLGLAGASEQFF. The CDR3 DNA reads TGCGCCAGCAGCTTGGGACTAGCGGGAGCGTCTGAGCAGTTCTTC.

V and J are TRBV5-1 and TRBJ2-5; D possibly corresponds to TRBD1 (5 bases). The CDR3 extends over 16 amino acids. Germline CDR1 and CDR2: SGHRS and YFSETQ. Trimming took off 3 bases at V and 5 bases at J, with 20 bases between the two ends. CDR3 coding DNA: TGCGCCAGCAGCTGGTCCCCTAATAGGGGTAGGGAGACCCAGTACTTC. This sequence encodes CASSWSPNRGRETQYF.

In its sample, this clone was seen a few times. The chain uses TRBV9 and TRBJ2-7; perhaps TRBD1 as D (6 bases). The V gene's germline CDR1 is SGDLS and CDR2 YYNGEE. This CDR3 has 12 amino acids. With 3 bases removed from V and 4 bases from J, the gap between germline ends came to 8 bases. The CDR3, as DNA: TGTGCCAGCAGCGGTACAGGGTACGAGCAGTACTTC. Translated: CASSGTGYEQYF.

The chain has TRBV27 and TRBJ2-1; 9 nucleotides match TRBD2. Trimming took 3 bases from V and 0 from J; bases not matched to a gene: 3. Germline-derived CDR1 and CDR2 are MNHEY and SMNVEV (reference sequence). This CDR3 is built from 16 residues. The CDR3 spells CASSLSSGSSYNEQFF. Written as DNA, the CDR3 is TGTGCCAGCAGTTTGAGTAGCGGGAGCTCCTACAATGAGCAGTTCTTC.

This clone has just a few counts. V is TRBV7-8 and J is TRBJ2-7; TRBD1 is a possible D gene (5 bases). The germline V gene encodes CDR1 SGHVS and CDR2 FQNEAQ. V was clipped by 0 bases and J by 3 bases, with 9 bases between them. The CDR3 runs to 14 residues. CDR3 region: CASSLAQASYEQYF. The DNA for the CDR3 is TGTGCCAGCAGCTTAGCACAGGCCAGCTACGAGCAGTACTTC.

The V and J genes are TRBV12-3 or TRBV12-4 and TRBJ1-1; 8 positions match TRBD1. This CDR3 is 13 amino acids long. Losses at the gene ends were 7 bases for V and 5 bases for J; bases not matched to a gene: 6. The CDR3 region is CASTRQGRTEAFF. CDR3 DNA: TGTGCCAGCACTCGACAGGGGCGGACTGAAGCTTTCTTT.

This clone was observed once. The chain couples TRBV30 to TRBJ2-2, with D possibly TRBD1 on 6 matching bases. Germline V gene lookup returns CDR1 GTSNPN and CDR2 SVGIG (reference sequence). Trimming cost V 5 bases and J 1 base, with 11 bases left between them. The CDR3 spans 14 residues. Written as DNA, the CDR3 is TGTGCCTGGGGGAAGACAGGGAACACCGGGGAGCTGTTTTTT. It codes for CAWGKTGNTGELFF. Based on the CDR3 plus reference TRBV30 and TRBJ2-2, the full variable domain is SQTIHQWPATLVQPVGSPLSLECTVEGTSNPNLYWYRQAAGRGLQLLFYSVGIGQISSEVPQNLSASRPQDRQFILSSKKLLLSDSGFYLCAWGKTGNTGELFFGEGSRLTVL.

The chain links TRBV3-1 (or the pseudogene TRBV3-2) to TRBJ1-6; TRBD1 is a possible D gene (6 bases). The ends were cut back, 0 bases at V and 14 bases at J, with 11 bases in the middle. CDR1 is LGHDT and CDR2 is YNNKEL in the germline V gene (reference sequence). The CDR3 is 13 residues long. CDR3 loop: CASSQDRQGTLHF. The CDR3 nucleotides read TGTGCCAGCAGCCAAGATCGGCAGGGGACCCTCCACTTT.

The chain has TRBV29-1 and TRBJ2-5; perhaps TRBD2 as D (5 bases). CDR1 and CDR2 (germline): SQVTM, ANQGSEA. CDR3 length equals 13 residues. V dropped 4 bases and J dropped 5 bases, with 14 bases sitting between them. The CDR3 DNA follows: TGCAGCGTTGGTGGGATTCCGGGGGAGACCCAGTACTTC. Its translation: CSVGGIPGETQYF.

This rearrangement joins TRBV10-1 to TRBJ2-3, with D uncertain. CDR1 is WNHNN, CDR2 SYGVQD, per germline (reference sequence). The CDR3 sequence is 14 residues long. V was pared by 3 bases and J by 0 bases, with 7 bases between. The CDR3 bases are TGCGCCAGCAGTGATCCACAGAGCACAGATACGCAGTATTTT. This translates into CASSDPQSTDTQYF.

The chain employs TRBV10-1 and TRBJ2-1; tentative D call: TRBD2 (6 bases). This CDR3 has 15 amino acids. Trimming pared 4 bases from V and 5 bases from J, leaving 15 bases between. CDR1 WNHNN and CDR2 SYGVQD come from the germline V gene (reference sequence). The CDR3 loop reads CASSGSASAHNEQFF. The CDR3 nucleotides read TGCGCCAGCAGTGGATCAGCTAGCGCTCACAATGAGCAGTTCTTC.

The CDR3 DNA follows: TGTGCCAGCAGCTCAAAGCGGAGCTCTGGGGCCAACGTCCTGACTTTC. This codes for CASSSKRSSGANVLTF. This sequence joins TRBV7-6 and TRBJ2-6; perhaps TRBD2 as D (5 bases). The CDR3 extends over 16 amino acids. CDR1 SGHVS and CDR2 FNYEAQ come from the germline V gene. Trimming shortened V by 4 bases and J by 0 bases, and 10 bases separated the two germline ends.

The chain links TRBV24-1 to TRBJ2-2; a weak D match, TRBD1 (5 bases). CDR1 and CDR2 (germline): KGHDR, SFDVKD. V lost 5 bases, J lost 4 bases, and 13 bases lay in between. There are 15 residues in the CDR3. The CDR3 nucleotides read TGTGCCACCAGTGTGGCAGGGAAGGTCACCGGGGAGCTGTTTTTT. Its protein is CATSVAGKVTGELFF.

The gene calls are TRBV20-1 and TRBJ2-5; no clear D. The CDR3 runs to 11 residues. The V and J ends lost 3 bases and 4 bases respectively, with 6 bases between them. Germline V gives CDR1 DFQATT, CDR2 SNEGSKA (reference sequence). CDR3 region: CSASPRETQYF. In DNA, the CDR3 is TGCAGTGCTAGCCCCAGAGAGACCCAGTACTTC.

This clone was seen a single time. The chain joins TRBV15 to TRBJ1-4, with TRBD1 matching 8 bases. Germline CDR1 LNHNV, CDR2 YYDKDF (reference sequence). There are 14 residues in the CDR3. Unmatched junction bases numbered 8, after V lost 6 bases and J lost 8 bases. The CDR3 protein is CATRLDRVGEKLFF. CDR3 in DNA: TGTGCCACCAGGCTGGACAGGGTTGGGGAAAAACTGTTTTTT.

The J gene is TRBJ1-1, the V gene TRBV7-2, with a weak D call TRBD1 (5 bases). The germline CDR1 and CDR2 sequences are SGHTA and FQGNSA. The CDR3 covers 13 residues. The V end lost 5 bases, the J end lost 6 bases, and 13 bases lay between the germline ends. The CDR3 DNA is TGTGCCAGCAGCGCCGAGACAGCGTCTGAAGCTTTCTTT. Encoded protein: CASSAETASEAFF.